One and the same sample provided the 26 T cell receptor beta chains below, sequenced in a study of cytomegalovirus exposure and HLA in healthy donors. It was with 60 Vbeta and 13 Jbeta primers that the PCR ran. Libraries were prepared by immunoSEQ multiplex PCR; TCRdb keeps only in-frame clonotypes and omits some of them. The table includes under 150,000 clones, about 80% detected once. Sequenced material: PBMCs. Source of these receptors: a woman aged 40 to 50 in good health and CMV-seronegative.

Here the CDR3 DNA reads TGCGCCAGCAGCTTGAGTAGCGGGAGCCCCGGGGAGCTGTTTTTT. The encoded protein is CASSLSSGSPGELFF. V usage is TRBV5-1 and J usage is TRBJ2-2; 9 positions agree with TRBD2. CDR1 and CDR2 from the germline V gene are SGHRS and YFSETQ. V trimming: 1 base; J trimming: 6 bases; junction bases outside the gene matches: 4. This CDR3 has 15 amino acids. Supplemented by reference TRBV5-1 and TRBJ2-2, the full variable domain reads KAGVTQTPRYLIKTRGQQVTLSCSPISGHRSVSWYQQTPGQGLQFLFEYFSETQRNKGNFPGRFSGRQFSNSRSEMNVSTLELGDSALYLCASSLSSGSPGELFFGEGSRLTVL.

The chain is built from TRBV4-2 and TRBJ2-3, with 7 bases identical to TRBD1. Germline V gene sequence: CDR1 LGHNA, CDR2 YNFKEQ. The CDR3 is 17 residues long. J was trimmed by 0 bases and V by 0 bases; bases with no gene match: 6. CDR3 coding DNA: TGTGCCAGCAGCCAAGACCTCGACAGGGCTAGCACAGATACGCAGTATTTT. Its protein is CASSQDLDRASTDTQYF.

The chain has TRBV4-1 and TRBJ2-7, with D possibly TRBD1 on 5 matching bases. Per the germline V gene, CDR1 is MGHRA and CDR2 is YSYEKL. V lost 0 bases and J 3 bases, leaving 15 bases between the germline ends. The CDR3 loop spans 16 amino acids. CDR3 sequence: CASSQETGSLYYEQYF. CDR3 nucleotides: TGCGCCAGCAGCCAAGAAACAGGTTCCCTCTACTACGAGCAGTACTTC.

For the CDR3, the DNA is TGCGCCAGCAGCCAGGGGTTACTAGCGGGAGTACTCTCTGGCGAGCAGTACTTC. This encodes CASSQGLLAGVLSGEQYF. This chain links TRBV4-1 with TRBJ2-7, with 11 bases identical to TRBD2. The CDR3 is made up of 18 amino acids. V lost 3 bases and J lost 6; bases outside the gene matches: 16. Looked up from germline, CDR1 is MGHRA and CDR2 is YSYEKL.

This clone has just one count. One end of the junction varies from germline; a read error may be responsible. The chain is built from TRBV4-1 and TRBJ1-5, with 7 bases lining up with TRBD1. This CDR3 spans 17 amino acids. CDR1 and CDR2 from the germline V gene are MGHRA and YSYEKL. CDR3 sequence reads: CASSQDPPTGSSQPQHF. The CDR3 DNA follows: TGCGCCAGCAGCCAAGACCCACCGACAGGGAGCAGTCAGCCCCAGCATTTT.

The rearrangement uses TRBV4-2 and TRBJ1-3; D unresolved. Per the germline V gene, CDR1 is LGHNA and CDR2 is YNFKEQ. Trimming took off 0 bases at V and 2 bases at J, with 11 bases between the two ends. CDR3 length: 16 amino acids. In DNA, the CDR3 is TGTGCCAGCAGCCAAGATCTTGCAGTGGCTGGAAACACCATATATTTT. Its protein product is CASSQDLAVAGNTIYF.

The sample holds one count of this clone. The chain is built from TRBV6-5 and TRBJ1-1, with a possible D match to TRBD1 (5 bases). The CDR3 loop spans 14 amino acids. V lost 6 bases to trimming and J lost 1 base, with 12 bases between them. Germline CDR1 MNHEY, CDR2 SVGAGI. CDR3 nucleotide sequence: TGTGCCAGCAGACAACTACAGGAGAACACTGAAGCTTTCTTT. The encoded protein is CASRQLQENTEAFF.

The rearrangement links TRBV19 to TRBJ1-1, with D hard to call. The V and J ends lost 3 bases and 2 bases respectively, with 13 bases between them. Per germline, CDR1 LNHDA and CDR2 SQIVND (reference sequence). The CDR3 covers 15 residues. The CDR3 nucleotides are TGTGCCAGTAGTATTGCGTCGCGGGGTAACACTGAAGCTTTCTTT. As protein: CASSIASRGNTEAFF.

This clone has a single count. The chain links TRBV2 to TRBJ2-7; D call uncertain. The ends were cut back, 4 bases at V and 7 bases at J, with 8 bases in the middle. There are 11 residues in the CDR3. Germline-derived CDR1 and CDR2 are SNHLY and FYNNEI. Here the CDR3 reads CASSAGGEQYF. The CDR3, as DNA: TGTGCCAGCAGTGCGGGTGGGGAGCAGTACTTC.

The rearrangement links TRBV15 to TRBJ1-1; D ambiguous. The germline V gene encodes CDR1 LNHNV and CDR2 YYDKDF (reference sequence). CDR3 length: 15 residues. V was trimmed by 3 bases and J by 1 base, leaving 12 bases between them. CDR3 amino acids: CATSSSLVENTEAFF. The DNA of the CDR3 is TGTGCCACCAGCAGCTCCCTAGTGGAGAACACTGAAGCTTTCTTT.

The gene calls are TRBV5-1 and TRBJ2-5; 9 bases are a match to TRBD2. This CDR3 is built from 15 residues. With V trimmed by 4 bases and J by 5 bases, 9 bases remained unmatched. The germline V gene encodes CDR1 SGHRS and CDR2 YFSETQ. The CDR3 is CASSLPAGGRETQYF. The CDR3 nucleotides read TGCGCCAGCAGCCTCCCAGCGGGGGGAAGGGAGACCCAGTACTTC.

The chain's CDR3 is CASGSFQGYNSPLHF. The CDR3, as DNA: TGTGCCAGCGGTTCCTTTCAGGGTTATAATTCACCCCTCCACTTT. V usage is TRBV28 and J usage is TRBJ1-6; D is possibly TRBD1 (5 bases). V was cut by 8 bases and J by 4 bases, with 15 bases left in between. The germline CDR1 and CDR2 sequences are MDHEN and SYDVKM. The CDR3 is 15 amino acids.

CDR3 residues: CASSNPYRGNNSPLHF. The CDR3 DNA follows: TGTGCCAGCAGCAACCCTTACAGGGGTAATAATTCACCCCTCCACTTT. The rearrangement links TRBV28 to TRBJ1-6; 7 bases map to TRBD1. CDR3 length equals 16 residues. V lost 6 bases, J lost 5 bases, and 10 bases stayed unmatched. The germline CDR1 and CDR2 sequences are MDHEN and SYDVKM.

This sequence joins TRBV5-6 and TRBJ2-2; D remains ambiguous. Trimming cost V 2 bases and J 6 bases, with 5 bases left between them. The length of the CDR3 is 12 residues. Germline values: CDR1 SGHDT, CDR2 YYEEEE. Here the CDR3 reads CASSFSAGELFF. The CDR3 bases are TGTGCCAGCAGCTTTTCTGCCGGGGAGCTGTTTTTT.

J is TRBJ1-1 and V is TRBV5-4; the match to TRBD1 covers 8 bases. The germline gives CDR1 SGHNT, CDR2 YYREEE (reference sequence). The CDR3 loop spans 14 amino acids. Germline trimming cut 4 bases from V and 1 base from J; bases unmatched to any gene: 3. The DNA for the CDR3 is TGTGCCAGCAGCCCAGGACAGGGGAACACTGAAGCTTTCTTT. Translating gives CASSPGQGNTEAFF.

This clone was seen only once. J is TRBJ2-5 and V is TRBV7-2; TRBD1 matches at 8 bases. The CDR3 runs to 16 residues. Trimming took 1 base from V and 5 from J; bases not matched to a gene: 9. From germline, CDR1 is SGHTA and CDR2 FQGNSA. The CDR3 DNA reads TGTGCCAGCAGCTTAGGTCCCAGGGGGCGGAGTGAGACCCAGTACTTC. Its translation: CASSLGPRGRSETQYF. The entire variable domain, with the rest obtained from reference TRBV7-2 and TRBJ2-5, is as follows: GAGVSQSPSNKVTEKGKDVELRCDPISGHTALYWYRQSLGQGLEFLIYFQGNSAPDKSGLPSDRFSAERTGGSVSTLTIQRTQQEDSAVYLCASSLGPRGRSETQYFGPGTRLLVL.

V is TRBV6-1 and J is TRBJ2-1, with D tentatively TRBD1 (5 bases). V was clipped by 1 base and J by 2 bases, with 9 bases between them. CDR3 length: 15 amino acids. Looked up from germline, CDR1 is MNHNS and CDR2 is SASEGT. For the CDR3, the DNA is TGTGCCAGCAGTGAAGGGGGCACCGCCTACAATGAGCAGTTCTTC. It is translated as CASSEGGTAYNEQFF.

The rearrangement joins TRBV18 to TRBJ2-7; D is possibly TRBD1 (6 bases). This CDR3 spans 15 amino acids. Germline CDR1 reads KGHSH; CDR2 reads LQKENI. The V and J ends lost 2 bases and 7 bases respectively, with 18 bases between them. The DNA for the CDR3 is TGTGCCAGCTCACCAGGGCCAGGGGACCTACTTGAGCAGTACTTC. It yields the protein CASSPGPGDLLEQYF.

The chain carries TRBV27 and TRBJ2-1; 7 nucleotides line up with TRBD1. The V segment lost 5 bases and the J segment 10 bases; nucleotides outside the gene matches: 2. The CDR3 loop spans 11 amino acids. Germline V CDR1 and CDR2: MNHEY, SMNVEV (reference sequence). This CDR3 reads CASSMDREQFF. The CDR3 nucleotides are TGTGCCAGCAGTATGGACAGGGAGCAGTTCTTC.

V and J are TRBV6-5 and TRBJ1-2, with 7 nucleotides matching TRBD1. Trimming cost V 7 bases and J 8 bases; bases outside gene matches: 7. From germline, CDR1 is MNHEY and CDR2 SVGAGI. This CDR3 comprises 12 residues. The CDR3 coding sequence is TGTGCCAGCAACTGGAGGGGGCAGGGCTACACCTTC. It yields the protein CASNWRGQGYTF.

The chain combines TRBV6-6 with TRBJ2-2; TRBD1 aligns across 10 bases. V lost 6 bases to trimming and J lost 4 bases; unmatched junction nucleotides: 5. There are 15 residues in the CDR3. Germline V CDR1 and CDR2: MNHNY, SVGAGI (reference sequence). CDR3 region: CASRPGDRGTGELFF. In DNA, the CDR3 is TGTGCCAGCAGACCTGGGGACAGGGGCACCGGGGAGCTGTTTTTT.

The V gene is TRBV5-1, the J gene TRBJ1-5; 9 nucleotides match TRBD1. V lost 0 bases to trimming and J lost 6 bases; unmatched junction nucleotides: 4. Germline values: CDR1 SGHRS, CDR2 YFSETQ. This CDR3 contains 15 residues. The CDR3 DNA follows: TGCGCCAGCAGCTTGGGGACAGGGGAGCGTCAGCCCCAGCATTTT. Translating it yields CASSLGTGERQPQHF.

Here the CDR3 reads CASSPGTSGYEQYF. The CDR3 nucleotides are TGTGCCAGCAGTCCTGGGACTAGCGGTTACGAGCAGTACTTC. The chain carries TRBV28 and TRBJ2-7; the match to TRBD2 covers 11 bases. V shed 5 bases and J 4 bases; nucleotides not matched to a gene: 4. Germline CDR1 reads MDHEN; CDR2 reads SYDVKM. This CDR3 is built from 14 residues.

The rearrangement links TRBV15 to TRBJ2-3; the D gene is possibly TRBD2 (6 bases). V lost 4 bases and J lost 2, with 10 bases in between. Per germline, CDR1 LNHNV and CDR2 YYDKDF (reference sequence). The CDR3 totals 14 residues. The DNA for the CDR3 is TGTGCCACCAGCATGGGCGGGGACACAGATACGCAGTATTTT. Its protein is CATSMGGDTDTQYF.

This chain links TRBV28 with TRBJ2-7; tentatively, D is TRBD2 (6 bases). In germline, CDR1 is MDHEN, CDR2 SYDVKM. This CDR3 region has 12 residues. V lost 8 bases to trimming and J lost 2 bases, with 10 bases between them. CDR3 region: CASGGNAYEQYF. In DNA form, the CDR3 reads TGTGCCAGCGGCGGGAACGCCTACGAGCAGTACTTC.

The J gene is TRBJ1-1, the V gene TRBV29-1; TRBD1 agrees at 8 bases. J was trimmed by 6 bases and V by 8 bases; bases with no gene match: 11. Looked up from germline, CDR1 is SQVTM and CDR2 is ANQGSEA. The CDR3 is 13 amino acids. The CDR3: CSIQGQAGAEAFF. DNA for the CDR3: TGCAGCATTCAGGGACAGGCCGGCGCTGAAGCTTTCTTT.